These 11 T cell receptor beta chains share one sample of origin, sequenced in a study of blood T cell repertoires in COVID-19. Sequencing was performed with immunoSEQ multiplex PCR; in TCRdb, only in-frame clones are kept and a portion is missing. The table has 120,000 to 150,000 clones, roughly four fifths seen once. Sequencing was performed on peripheral blood. The receptors derive from a human donor in a cohort sampled during active COVID-19.

This sequence joins TRBV7-3 and TRBJ2-5, with 10 bases that match TRBD1. Germline CDR1 SGHTA, CDR2 FQGTGA. The V segment lost 1 base and the J segment 5 bases; nucleotides outside the gene matches: 13. CDR3 length equals 18 residues. The CDR3 is CASSLNPPGQGFSETQYF. CDR3 nucleotide sequence: TGTGCCAGCAGCTTAAATCCGCCGGGACAGGGGTTCAGTGAGACCCAGTACTTC.

This chain joins TRBV6-5 and TRBJ2-3, with TRBD1 identical over 8 bases. There are 16 residues in the CDR3. Germline V lookup: CDR1 MNHEY, CDR2 SVGAGI. V lost 2 bases to trimming and J lost 1 base; unmatched junction nucleotides: 5. The CDR3 protein is CASSYTYRGGTDTQYF. The CDR3 DNA reads TGTGCCAGCAGTTACACATACAGGGGGGGCACAGATACGCAGTATTTT.

This rearrangement joins TRBV7-2 to TRBJ2-5, with a possible D match to TRBD2 (5 bases). The CDR3 contains 16 residues. V lost 2 bases to trimming and J lost 0 bases, with 13 bases between them. The germline CDR1 and CDR2 sequences are SGHTA and FQGNSA. The chain's CDR3 is CASSLSPRGYQETQYF. In nucleotides, the CDR3 is TGTGCCAGCAGCTTATCGCCACGGGGTTACCAAGAGACCCAGTACTTC. Drawing the rest from reference TRBV7-2 and TRBJ2-5, the complete variable domain is GAGVSQSPSNKVTEKGKDVELRCDPISGHTALYWYRQSLGQGLEFLIYFQGNSAPDKSGLPSDRFSAERTGGSVSTLTIQRTQQEDSAVYLCASSLSPRGYQETQYFGPGTRLLVL.

This chain uses TRBV21-1 with TRBJ2-5; the table's D gene call, TRBD2, was not cross checked with the DNA. TRBV21-1 is an annotated pseudogene. The CDR3 runs 15 residues. The CDR3 here is CASSNQEGAQETQYF. CDR3 DNA: TGTGCCAGCAGCAACCAAGAGGGCGCCCAAGAGACCCAGTACTTC.

The rearrangement joins TRBV7-2 to TRBJ1-3, with 10 nucleotides matching TRBD1. CDR1 is SGHTA, CDR2 FQGNSA, per germline. V lost 5 bases to trimming and J lost 1 base; unmatched junction nucleotides: 8. CDR3 length: 17 residues. The CDR3 nucleotides are TGTGCCAGCAGCGGCCGGGACAGGGGAGGATCTGGAAACACCATATATTTT. Encoded protein: CASSGRDRGGSGNTIYF.

This clone came up a few times. The CDR3, as DNA: TGTGCCAGCAGCTTAAGGGGAGCCCAAGCTTTCTTT. Translation gives CASSLRGAQAFF. This rearrangement joins TRBV7-3 to TRBJ1-1; D unclear. Trimming shortened V by 1 base and J by 9 bases, and 9 bases separated the two germline ends. The CDR3 has 12 amino acids. CDR1 and CDR2 from the germline V gene are SGHTA and FQGTGA.

The genes are TRBV6-5 and TRBJ1-3; D not certain. Germline V CDR1 and CDR2: MNHEY, SVGAGI. CDR3 length: 12 residues. As DNA, the CDR3 is TGTGCTGGCGGGCCCTCTGGAAACACCATATATTTT. This gives the protein CAGGPSGNTIYF.

A word on this clone: This same CDR3 is encoded by further DNA sequences in the sample. CDR3 in amino acids: CASSLAGQGPYEQYF. The CDR3 DNA follows: TGTGCCAGCAGCTTAGCCGGACAGGGACCCTACGAGCAGTACTTC. The chain combines TRBV7-2 with TRBJ2-7, with TRBD1 matching 8 bases. V lost 0 bases to trimming and J lost 2 bases; unmatched junction nucleotides: 3. Looked up from germline, CDR1 is SGHTA and CDR2 is FQGNSA. The CDR3 is made up of 15 amino acids.

This clone was seen once. The chain recombines TRBV28 with TRBJ1-1; possibly TRBD1 for D (5 bases). V dropped 3 bases and J dropped 9 bases, with 11 bases sitting between them. The CDR3 extends over 12 amino acids. Germline loops: CDR1 MDHEN, CDR2 SYDVKM. The CDR3 nucleotides are TGTGCCAGCAGTTTGGGGGAGGGCAAAGCTTTCTTT. Translated: CASSLGEGKAFF.

V is TRBV9 and J is TRBJ1-2, with 7 bases matching TRBD1. V gave up 0 bases and J gave up 5 bases; unmatched junction bases: 7. The CDR3 has 15 amino acids. CDR1 and CDR2 from the germline V gene are SGDLS and YYNGEE. The CDR3 nucleotides are TGTGCCAGCAGCGTAGCGGACAGGTCCCTGTATGGCTACACCTTC. Translation gives CASSVADRSLYGYTF.

The table lists this clone with a count of one. The gene calls are TRBV6-5 and TRBJ2-7; D may be TRBD1 (6 bases). The germline CDR1 and CDR2 sequences are MNHEY and SVGAGI. The CDR3 is made up of 14 amino acids. Deletions cut 0 bases from V and 5 bases from J, with 11 bases between. CDR3 sequence: CASSYSAGTNEQYF. The CDR3 DNA is TGTGCCAGCAGTTACTCTGCAGGGACAAACGAGCAGTACTTC.